The 32 T cell receptor beta chains given below trace back to one sample, sequenced in a study of blood T cell repertoires in COVID-19. TCRdb's copy holds only in-frame clones and misses some; the assay was immunoSEQ multiplex PCR. The sample consists of roughly 99,000 clones, approximately 81% of them appearing once. The source material was peripheral blood. The receptors derive from a human donor in a cohort sampled during active COVID-19.

DNA for the CDR3: TGTGCCAGTATCTCCCAGCGGGGGGACAATGAGCAGTTCTTC. Amino acids: CASISQRGDNEQFF. The chain has TRBV19 and TRBJ2-1, with TRBD2 matching 9 bases. Germline V CDR1 and CDR2: LNHDA, SQIVND (reference sequence). Losses at the gene ends were 7 bases for V and 5 bases for J; bases not matched to a gene: 6. This CDR3 is 14 amino acids long.

The rearrangement joins TRBV28 to TRBJ1-2, with TRBD1 as a possible D gene (6 bases). The V gene lost 6 bases and the J gene lost 3 bases, with 20 bases spanning the gap. Germline V gene lookup returns CDR1 MDHEN and CDR2 SYDVKM. The CDR3 loop spans 16 amino acids. CDR3 DNA: TGTGCCAGCAGCATCCCCATTGACGGACAGCACTATGGCTACACCTTC. It specifies CASSIPIDGQHYGYTF.

This clone was seen a single time. The chain joins TRBV10-3 to TRBJ2-1; 9 positions agree with TRBD2. There are 15 residues in the CDR3. The germline V gene has CDR1 ENHRY and CDR2 SYGVKD. V shed 4 bases and J 5 bases; nucleotides not matched to a gene: 6. In DNA, the CDR3 is TGTGCCATCAGTGTGGGAGCGGGAGGAAACAATGAGCAGTTCTTC. As protein: CAISVGAGGNNEQFF.

The rearrangement links TRBV28 to TRBJ2-3, with 9 bases fitting TRBD2. V lost 2 bases to trimming and J lost 4 bases; unmatched junction nucleotides: 4. Germline V lookup: CDR1 MDHEN, CDR2 SYDVKM. The CDR3 is 15 amino acids. The CDR3 DNA follows: TGTGCCAGCAGTTTACTGGCGGGAGGGCCAGATACGCAGTATTTT. Its protein is CASSLLAGGPDTQYF.

In DNA form, the CDR3 reads TGTGCCAGCGTCATAGGGGGACTAGCGGGTTCCTCCTACAATGAGCAGTTCTTC. It encodes CASVIGGLAGSSYNEQFF. J is TRBJ2-1 and V is TRBV28, with 12 nucleotides matching TRBD2. V lost 8 bases to trimming and J lost 0 bases; unmatched junction nucleotides: 11. The CDR3 loop spans 18 amino acids. Germline CDR1 is MDHEN and CDR2 is SYDVKM. The whole variable domain, filled in from reference TRBV28 and TRBJ2-1, reads DVKVTQSSRYLVKRTGEKVFLECVQDMDHENMFWYRQDPGLGLRLIYFSYDVKMKEKGDIPEGYSVSREKKERFSLILESASTNQTSMYLCASVIGGLAGSSYNEQFFGPGTRLTVL.

The gene calls are TRBV5-1 and TRBJ1-4; D is perhaps TRBD1 (6 bases). The CDR3 length is 15 residues. V was clipped by 3 bases and J by 8 bases, with 17 bases between them. Germline V gives CDR1 SGHRS, CDR2 YFSETQ. The CDR3 protein is CASSSGQSRGEKLFF. The DNA of the CDR3 is TGCGCCAGCAGCTCCGGACAGAGCAGAGGGGAAAAACTGTTTTTT.

V usage is TRBV18 and J usage is TRBJ1-3; 7 positions match TRBD1. The CDR3 spans 17 residues. The germline V gene encodes CDR1 KGHSH and CDR2 LQKENI. V was pared by 1 base and J by 1 base, with 7 bases of the junction left unmatched. The CDR3 here is CASSPQGTGVSGNTIYF. The CDR3 DNA reads as TGTGCCAGCTCACCACAGGGTACAGGGGTATCTGGAAACACCATATATTTT.

V and J are TRBV7-2 and TRBJ2-3; D is possibly TRBD1 (5 bases). This CDR3 is built from 15 residues. Trimming stripped 7 bases from V and 0 bases from J, with 14 bases between. Germline assignment: CDR1 SGHTA and CDR2 FQGNSA. DNA for the CDR3: TGTGCCAGCACCCAGGGAAGACTGAGCACAGATACGCAGTATTTT. This codes for CASTQGRLSTDTQYF.

The chain couples TRBV27 to TRBJ2-2; 7 bases are shared with TRBD1. CDR3 size: 15 residues. The J segment lost 0 bases and the V segment lost 6 bases, leaving 4 bases of the junction unmatched. Germline CDR1 and CDR2: MNHEY and SMNVEV (reference sequence). CDR3 in DNA: TGTGCCAGCAGCCAGAGGGGGCCGAACACCGGGGAGCTGTTTTTT. This codes for CASSQRGPNTGELFF.

This chain uses TRBV6-1 with TRBJ2-7; D uncertain. Per the germline V gene, CDR1 is MNHNS and CDR2 is SASEGT. This CDR3 has 15 residues. The ends were cut back, 2 bases at V and 7 bases at J, with 18 bases in the middle. CDR3 residues: CASSESPFRSAEQYF. The CDR3 nucleotides are TGTGCCAGCAGTGAAAGCCCTTTTCGAAGCGCTGAGCAGTACTTC.

This chain uses TRBV4-1 with TRBJ2-5, with 9 bases that match TRBD2. After removal of 1 base from V and 2 bases from J, the junction contained 8 bases not matched to a gene. The length of the CDR3 is 17 residues. In germline, CDR1 is MGHRA, CDR2 YSYEKL. CDR3 coding DNA: TGCGCCAGCAGCCAAGCCGAAGGACTAGCGTTACAAGAGACCCAGTACTTC. The encoded protein is CASSQAEGLALQETQYF.

V and J are TRBV11-2 and TRBJ1-3; no definite D call. Germline V lookup: CDR1 SGHAT, CDR2 FQNNGV. V lost 5 bases and J 1 base, leaving 12 bases between the germline ends. The CDR3 sequence is 15 residues long. CDR3 nucleotide sequence: TGTGCCAGCAGCCCCATCGCCCAGTCTGGAAACACCATATATTTT. It specifies CASSPIAQSGNTIYF.

The rearrangement uses TRBV7-6 and TRBJ1-2; a weak D match, TRBD1 (5 bases). CDR1 is SGHVS, CDR2 FNYEAQ, per germline. Trimming left V 1 base short and J 0 bases short, with 18 bases between. This CDR3 is built from 18 residues. CDR3 loop: CASSLGFLGGNANYGYTF. The DNA of the CDR3 is TGTGCCAGCAGCTTAGGATTCCTGGGGGGAAATGCTAACTATGGCTACACCTTC. Variable domain in full (rest from reference TRBV7-6 and TRBJ1-2): GAGVSQSPRYKVTKRGQDVALRCDPISGHVSLYWYRQALGQGPEFLTYFNYEAQQDKSGLPNDRFSAERPEGSISTLTIQRTEQRDSAMYRCASSLGFLGGNANYGYTFGSGTRLTVV.

J is TRBJ2-7 and V is TRBV7-8; 12 bases map to TRBD2. V lost 7 bases, J lost 4 bases, and 8 bases stayed unmatched. Germline V gene lookup returns CDR1 SGHVS and CDR2 FQNEAQ. The CDR3 runs to 15 residues. The DNA of the CDR3 is TGTGCCAGCACCGAAGGACTAGCGGGGATTTACGAGCAGTACTTC. It translates to CASTEGLAGIYEQYF.

Here the CDR3 DNA reads TGTGCCAGCAGCTTACCAGGGCCAGATACGCAGTATTTT. This translates into CASSLPGPDTQYF. The genes are TRBV11-2 and TRBJ2-3, with a tentative D call TRBD1 (5 bases). Germline V gene sequence: CDR1 SGHAT, CDR2 FQNNGV. This CDR3 region has 13 residues. Trimming took off 2 bases at V and 4 bases at J, with 7 bases between the two ends. Supplemented by reference TRBV11-2 and TRBJ2-3, the full variable domain reads EAGVAQSPRYKIIEKRQSVAFWCNPISGHATLYWYQQILGQGPKLLIQFQNNGVVDDSQLPKDRFSAERLKGVDSTLKIQPAKLEDSAVYLCASSLPGPDTQYFGPGTRLTVL.

The J gene is TRBJ1-1, the V gene TRBV30; a possible D gene is TRBD1 (6 bases). The ends were cut back, 4 bases at V and 0 bases at J, with 15 bases in the middle. This CDR3 region has 15 residues. From germline, CDR1 is GTSNPN and CDR2 SVGIG (reference sequence). CDR3 coding DNA: TGTGCCTGGATCTTAGACAGGACCATGAACACTGAAGCTTTCTTT. It yields the protein CAWILDRTMNTEAFF.

The gene calls are TRBV3-1 (or the pseudogene TRBV3-2) and TRBJ2-3; 10 nucleotides agree with TRBD1. The V and J ends lost 4 bases and 5 bases, in that order; junction bases with no gene match: 15. Germline loops: CDR1 LGHDT, CDR2 YNNKEL (reference sequence). CDR3 size: 18 residues. The chain's CDR3 is CASSRDSVGTGVIDTQYF. CDR3 sequence (DNA): TGTGCCAGCAGCCGAGATAGCGTTGGGACAGGGGTCATAGATACGCAGTATTTT.

The CDR3 sequence: CATSDFVQGAYEQYF. The CDR3 DNA sequence: TGTGCCACCAGTGATTTTGTACAGGGGGCCTACGAGCAGTACTTC. V usage is TRBV24-1 and J usage is TRBJ2-7, with 8 bases identical to TRBD1. This CDR3 is built from 15 residues. V shed 1 base, J shed 2 bases, and the junction held 3 bases outside the gene matches. Looked up from germline, CDR1 is KGHDR and CDR2 is SFDVKD.

V gene TRBV15 combines with J gene TRBJ1-2; TRBD1 agrees at 8 bases. Germline V gene lookup returns CDR1 LNHNV and CDR2 YYDKDF (reference sequence). CDR3 length equals 14 residues. With V trimmed by 3 bases and J by 4 bases, 4 bases remained unmatched. CDR3 in amino acids: CATSRDRAIYGYTF. The CDR3 DNA reads TGTGCCACCAGCAGGGACAGGGCTATCTATGGCTACACCTTC.

This clone turned up a few times. This sequence joins TRBV27 and TRBJ1-5, with D uncertain. V was trimmed by 5 bases and J by 0 bases, leaving 11 bases between them. In germline, CDR1 is MNHEY, CDR2 SMNVEV (reference sequence). The CDR3 runs to 15 residues. The CDR3 sequence: CASSITSNSNQPQHF. Here the CDR3 DNA reads TGTGCCAGCAGTATTACGAGTAATAGCAATCAGCCCCAGCATTTT.

The V call is TRBV7-2, the J call TRBJ1-2; D is unclear. The germline V gene has CDR1 SGHTA and CDR2 FQGNSA. Trimming pared 1 base from V and 0 bases from J, leaving 9 bases between. The CDR3 is 15 amino acids. The CDR3 here is CASSLGGLANYGYTF. The CDR3 region has the DNA TGTGCCAGCAGCTTAGGAGGGTTAGCTAACTATGGCTACACCTTC.

The V and J genes are TRBV7-3 and TRBJ2-1; TRBD1 aligns across 9 bases. This CDR3 has 18 amino acids. Germline CDR1 is SGHTA and CDR2 is FQGTGA. With 4 bases clipped from V and 0 bases from J, the junction kept 10 bases outside the gene matches. The CDR3 DNA reads TGTGCCAGCAGCTCTTCTTCGGGACAGGGTAGCTCCTACAATGAGCAGTTCTTC. It codes for CASSSSSGQGSSYNEQFF.

The rearrangement joins TRBV27 to TRBJ2-1, with 9 bases fitting TRBD2. Per germline, CDR1 MNHEY and CDR2 SMNVEV (reference sequence). V was pared by 5 bases and J by 3 bases, with 5 bases of the junction left unmatched. The CDR3 totals 15 residues. The CDR3 DNA reads as TGTGCCAGCAGTCAGCGGGAGGTCGGCTACAATGAGCAGTTCTTC. Amino acid sequence: CASSQREVGYNEQFF.

The rearrangement joins TRBV7-9 to TRBJ1-2; no definite D call. Per the germline V gene, CDR1 is SEHNR and CDR2 is FQNEAQ (reference sequence). Deletions cut 5 bases from V and 4 bases from J, with 8 bases between. The CDR3 has 12 amino acids. CDR3 bases: TGTGCCAGCAGCCATGATAGCTATGGCTACACCTTC. It yields the protein CASSHDSYGYTF.

V gene TRBV7-2 combines with J gene TRBJ2-3, with TRBD1 identical over 8 bases. This CDR3 has 14 residues. Trimming took 3 bases from V and 1 from J; bases not matched to a gene: 0. CDR1 SGHTA and CDR2 FQGNSA come from the germline V gene. CDR3 coding DNA: TGTGCCAGCAGCTTGGGACAGGGCACAGATACGCAGTATTTT. Its protein is CASSLGQGTDTQYF.

This chain uses TRBV2 with TRBJ1-2; D might be TRBD1 (5 bases). Germline values: CDR1 SNHLY, CDR2 FYNNEI. V was trimmed by 3 bases and J by 7 bases, leaving 15 bases between them. The CDR3 consists of 14 residues. For the CDR3, the DNA is TGTGCCAGCAGTGACAGGGTCTCTTATGCTGGCTACACCTTC. Its protein is CASSDRVSYAGYTF. The full variable domain, rest sourced from reference TRBV2 and TRBJ1-2, is EPEVTQTPSHQVTQMGQEVILRCVPISNHLYFYWYRQILGQKVEFLVSFYNNEISEKSEIFDDQFSVERPDGSNFTLKIRSTKLEDSAMYFCASSDRVSYAGYTFGSGTRLTVV.

Only one count was recorded for this clone. V and J are TRBV5-1 and TRBJ1-1; D possibly corresponds to TRBD1 (6 bases). Germline assignment: CDR1 SGHRS and CDR2 YFSETQ. The CDR3 has 14 amino acids. Deletions cut 4 bases from V and 0 bases from J, with 10 bases between. The CDR3 DNA sequence: TGCGCCAGCAGCCCTGGACAGATGAACACTGAAGCTTTCTTT. Its protein product is CASSPGQMNTEAFF.

The chain links TRBV19 to TRBJ1-6, with unresolved D. The CDR3 loop spans 16 amino acids. CDR1 and CDR2 from the germline V gene are LNHDA and SQIVND (reference sequence). The V and J ends lost 3 bases and 0 bases respectively, with 9 bases between them. CDR3 nucleotide sequence: TGTGCCAGTAGTATGATGGGGAGCTCCTATAATTCACCCCTCCACTTT. Encoded protein: CASSMMGSSYNSPLHF.

This chain uses TRBV4-2 with TRBJ2-1; D gene uncertain. Germline CDR1 is LGHNA and CDR2 is YNFKEQ. This CDR3 comprises 15 residues. The V and J ends lost 6 bases and 5 bases respectively, with 17 bases between them. CDR3 nucleotides: TGTGCCAGCAGTCCCCGGCCCAGCGTGAACAATGAGCAGTTCTTC. As protein: CASSPRPSVNNEQFF.

V is TRBV24-1 and J is TRBJ1-5; 9 positions match TRBD1. This CDR3 has 17 amino acids. Germline CDR1 reads KGHDR; CDR2 reads SFDVKD. After removal of 5 bases from V and 4 bases from J, the junction contained 11 bases not matched to a gene. CDR3 protein: CATSASPGQGDNQPQHF. The CDR3 bases are TGTGCCACCAGTGCCTCCCCGGGACAGGGAGATAATCAGCCCCAGCATTTT.

J is TRBJ2-5 and V is TRBV27; D is unclear. Trimming left V 1 base short and J 1 base short, with 4 bases between. The CDR3 is 13 residues long. The germline V gene encodes CDR1 MNHEY and CDR2 SMNVEV (reference sequence). The CDR3 protein is CASSLFGQETQYF. Here the CDR3 DNA reads TGTGCCAGCAGTTTATTCGGCCAAGAGACCCAGTACTTC.

The rearrangement links TRBV4-3 to TRBJ2-7, with D maybe TRBD1 (5 bases). CDR1 and CDR2 from the germline V gene are LGHNA and YSLEER. The CDR3 is 15 amino acids. Trimming shortened V by 0 bases and J by 2 bases, and 11 bases separated the two germline ends. CDR3 sequence reads: CASSQEQAIAYEQYF. The CDR3 coding sequence is TGCGCCAGCAGCCAAGAACAGGCCATTGCCTACGAGCAGTACTTC.